The 30 T cell receptor beta chains given below trace back to one sample, sequenced in a study of identical twins. TCRdb itself ran the 5' RACE reads through MiXCR, one entry per CDR3 protein. The sample shows under 900,000 distinct CDR3 sequences, 15% to 20% of them seen only once. These same data were also listed under a study on T cells expressing NK-cell markers.

The source material was PBMCs. All receptors derive from a woman between 18 and 29 years old in good health.

This clonotype was recorded a few times. V usage is TRBV6-1 and J usage is TRBJ2-7; TRBD1 matches 10 bases. V lost 7 bases, J lost 6 bases, and 9 bases stayed unmatched. CDR1 and CDR2 (germline): MNHNS, SASEGT. The CDR3 is 14 residues long. The DNA of the CDR3 is TGTGCCAGCAAAACCGGGACAGGGGCTCTCGAGCAGTACTTC. Residues: CASKTGTGALEQYF.

This clonotype was observed once. The gene calls are TRBV7-2 and TRBJ2-7; a weak D match, TRBD2 (6 bases). Germline-derived CDR1 and CDR2 are SGHTA and FQGNSA. The ends were cut back, 5 bases at V and 3 bases at J, with 17 bases in the middle. CDR3 length equals 15 residues. Here the CDR3 DNA reads TGTGCCAGCAGCCCCCAAGCGGGTGCCATCTACGAGCAGTACTTC. Translation: CASSPQAGAIYEQYF.

The chain employs TRBV6-1 and TRBJ2-5; D gene ambiguous. The CDR3 contains 15 residues. Germline V gene data show CDR1 as MNHNS and CDR2 as SASEGT. Trimming cost V 6 bases and J 0 bases, with 14 bases left between them. The CDR3 reads CASRVGPSNQETQYF. The CDR3 DNA reads as TGTGCCAGCAGAGTGGGCCCAAGTAACCAAGAGACCCAGTACTTC.

This clonotype has ten or more counts. V is TRBV20-1 and J is TRBJ1-3; D uncertain. CDR1 is DFQATT, CDR2 SNEGSKA, per germline (reference sequence). The CDR3 has 15 residues. The V and J ends lost 3 bases and 3 bases respectively, with 15 bases between them. CDR3 sequence: CSASALFEGGNTIYF. For the CDR3, the DNA is TGCAGTGCTAGCGCCCTGTTTGAAGGTGGAAACACCATATATTTT.

The CDR3 loop is CAIVEAQGSPLHF. The CDR3, as DNA: TGTGCCATAGTAGAGGCTCAGGGATCACCCCTCCACTTT. The J gene is TRBJ1-6, the V gene TRBV10-3, with a possible D match to TRBD1 (5 bases). There are 13 residues in the CDR3. Trimming removed 9 bases from V and 10 bases from J, with 16 bases in between. Germline V gives CDR1 ENHRY, CDR2 SYGVKD.

The CDR3: CASSETPLSRTGELFF. The CDR3 region has the DNA TGTGCCAGCAGCGAGACTCCCCTTTCCCGCACCGGGGAGCTGTTTTTT. The rearrangement joins TRBV9 to TRBJ2-2; D is unresolved. Germline assignment: CDR1 SGDLS and CDR2 YYNGEE. The germline V and J ends were trimmed by 3 bases and 4 bases, with 16 bases remaining between them. The length of the CDR3 is 16 residues.

The V gene is TRBV4-2, the J gene TRBJ2-1; D is possibly TRBD2 (5 bases). CDR1 is LGHNA, CDR2 YNFKEQ, per germline. The CDR3 runs 13 residues. Between the trimmed V and J ends, which lost 11 bases and 10 bases, there was a span of 21 bases. CDR3 DNA sequence: TGTGCCGTCGATGCCGGAGGAGCTCGGGAGCAGTTCTTC. This codes for CAVDAGGAREQFF.

This clonotype was detected a few times. The chain employs TRBV7-2 and TRBJ2-5; TRBD1 matches 7 bases. Germline loops: CDR1 SGHTA, CDR2 FQGNSA. V trimming: 4 bases; J trimming: 6 bases; junction bases outside the gene matches: 5. CDR3 length: 13 amino acids. The CDR3 region has the DNA TGTGCCAGCAGCTCCCGACAGGGAAAGACCCAGTACTTC. Its protein is CASSSRQGKTQYF.

The rearrangement joins TRBV7-2 to TRBJ2-7; perhaps TRBD1 as D (5 bases). The CDR3 runs to 12 residues. From germline, CDR1 is SGHTA and CDR2 FQGNSA. V was trimmed by 3 bases and J by 7 bases, leaving 10 bases between them. The CDR3 sequence is CASSFHQGEQYF. CDR3 in DNA: TGTGCCAGCAGCTTCCATCAGGGAGAGCAGTACTTC.

This clonotype was detected ten times or more. V is TRBV6-2 or TRBV6-3 and J is TRBJ1-5, with 7 bases identical to TRBD1. The CDR3 is 14 amino acids. Germline CDR1 reads MNHEY; CDR2 reads SVGEGT. The J segment lost 7 bases and the V segment lost 5 bases, leaving 8 bases of the junction unmatched. Here the CDR3 reads CASSRDRALQPQHF. The CDR3 DNA is TGTGCCAGCAGTCGCGACAGGGCCCTACAGCCCCAGCATTTT.

Only a few counts were recorded for this clonotype. This chain joins TRBV6-1 and TRBJ2-5, with TRBD2 matching 7 bases. V lost 7 bases and J lost 2; bases outside the gene matches: 10. The CDR3 consists of 15 residues. In germline, CDR1 is MNHNS, CDR2 SASEGT. CDR3 residues: CASIGKASGQETQYF. The CDR3 coding sequence is TGTGCCAGCATTGGGAAGGCTAGCGGACAAGAGACCCAGTACTTC.

The chain uses TRBV6-2 or TRBV6-3 and TRBJ2-1; a weak D match, TRBD2 (6 bases). The CDR3 totals 12 residues. Trimming removed 6 bases at V and 6 bases at J, with 9 bases between. The germline CDR1 and CDR2 sequences are MNHEY and SVGEGT. The CDR3 nucleotides read TGTGCCAGCAGACCGGAGGGCAATGAGCAGTTCTTC. Protein product: CASRPEGNEQFF.

The CDR3 loop is CSATNLWGQETQYF. CDR3 bases: TGCAGTGCTACCAACTTGTGGGGGCAAGAGACCCAGTACTTC. This chain connects TRBV20-1 to TRBJ2-5, with D possibly being TRBD1 or TRBD2 (5 bases each). Germline V lookup: CDR1 DFQATT, CDR2 SNEGSKA (reference sequence). The length of the CDR3 is 14 residues. V lost 4 bases, J lost 2 bases, and 14 bases lay in between.

The chain recombines TRBV12-3 or TRBV12-4 with TRBJ2-7; 7 bases align to TRBD1. The ends lost 2 bases at V and 0 bases at J; junction bases unmatched: 4. The CDR3 runs 15 residues. CDR3 in DNA: TGTGCCAGCAGTTTAACGGGACAGCCCTCCTACGAGCAGTACTTC. Protein: CASSLTGQPSYEQYF.

This clonotype was seen a few times. This chain connects TRBV5-1 to TRBJ2-3; possibly TRBD1 for D (6 bases). This CDR3 has 17 residues. Germline V gene data show CDR1 as SGHRS and CDR2 as YFSETQ. The ends were cut back, 4 bases at V and 0 bases at J, with 18 bases in the middle. In nucleotides, the CDR3 is TGCGCCAGCAGCCCACTTACAGGGACATCGAGCACAGATACGCAGTATTTT. Its translation: CASSPLTGTSSTDTQYF.

V is TRBV19 and J is TRBJ2-5; TRBD1 or TRBD2 may be the D gene (5 bases each). Trimming shortened V by 4 bases and J by 1 base, and 22 bases separated the two germline ends. The CDR3 extends over 18 amino acids. CDR1 and CDR2 from the germline V gene are LNHDA and SQIVND (reference sequence). The CDR3 DNA sequence: TGTGCCAGTAGTACCATCGGGACGTGGGAAAGGCCCCAAGAGACCCAGTACTTC. Translating it yields CASSTIGTWERPQETQYF.

This sequence joins TRBV20-1 and TRBJ1-1; D is unclear. V dropped 5 bases and J dropped 7 bases, with 5 bases sitting between them. CDR1 is DFQATT, CDR2 SNEGSKA, per germline (reference sequence). CDR3 length: 9 amino acids. The CDR3 spells CSAGLEAFF. The CDR3 nucleotides read TGCAGTGCTGGTCTTGAAGCTTTCTTT.

The V and J genes are TRBV5-1 and TRBJ1-1; 7 bases fit TRBD1. The junction had 9 bases not matched to a gene; V was cut back by 3 bases and J by 7 bases. The CDR3 is 14 amino acids. From germline, CDR1 is SGHRS and CDR2 YFSETQ. The CDR3: CASSSTAGGIEAFF. CDR3 nucleotide sequence: TGCGCCAGCAGCTCCACGGCAGGGGGGATTGAAGCTTTCTTT.

This clonotype was picked up a small number of times. The CDR3 reads CASSYPPSRAASYEQYF. The DNA for the CDR3 is TGTGCCAGCAGTTACCCCCCCTCTCGGGCAGCCAGCTACGAGCAGTACTTC. The gene calls are TRBV6-5 and TRBJ2-7; no reliable D call. Germline V lookup: CDR1 MNHEY, CDR2 SVGAGI. Trimming stripped 2 bases from V and 3 bases from J, with 20 bases between. The CDR3 is 17 residues long.

This clonotype was detected a few times. This chain links TRBV5-6 with TRBJ2-5, with 10 bases that match TRBD1. Germline V gene lookup returns CDR1 SGHDT and CDR2 YYEEEE. The CDR3 runs to 16 residues. The trim removed 3 bases at V and 5 bases at J, leaving 10 bases unmatched. This CDR3 is CASSSTGQGLTETQYF. The CDR3 nucleotides read TGTGCCAGCAGCTCTACGGGACAGGGGCTAACGGAGACCCAGTACTTC.

This clonotype occurred many times. The chain is built from TRBV18 and TRBJ2-5, with 11 bases lining up with TRBD2. The ends lost 0 bases at V and 4 bases at J; junction bases unmatched: 7. Germline values: CDR1 KGHSH, CDR2 LQKENI. CDR3 length equals 17 residues. DNA for the CDR3: TGTGCCAGCTCACCACCTAGCGGGGGGGCATCTGGAGAGACCCAGTACTTC. Amino acid sequence: CASSPPSGGASGETQYF. Full variable domain (remainder filled in from reference TRBV18 and TRBJ2-5): NAGVMQNPRHLVRRRGQEARLRCSPMKGHSHVYWYRQLPEEGLKFMVYLQKENIIDESGMPKERFSAEFPKEGPSILRIQQVVRGDSAAYFCASSPPSGGASGETQYFGPGTRLLVL.

In its sample, this clonotype was seen many times. The CDR3 loop is CASRGTGEETQYF. In nucleotides, the CDR3 is TGTGCCAGCAGAGGGACAGGGGAAGAGACCCAGTACTTC. The chain joins TRBV12-3 or TRBV12-4 to TRBJ2-5; TRBD1 matches at 10 bases. The trim removed 6 bases at V and 3 bases at J, leaving 1 base unmatched. The CDR3 is made up of 13 amino acids.

This clonotype turned up a few times. This chain joins TRBV20-1 and TRBJ2-1, with 8 bases aligning to TRBD2. The CDR3 length is 14 residues. J lost 5 bases, V lost 6 bases, and 9 bases had no gene match. Germline values: CDR1 DFQATT, CDR2 SNEGSKA (reference sequence). CDR3 in DNA: TGCAGTGCAACCACTAGCGGAGTAAACAATGAGCAGTTCTTC. Protein: CSATTSGVNNEQFF.

The chain is built from TRBV14 and TRBJ2-6; D unresolved. Trimming took 1 base from V and 8 from J, leaving 9 bases between them. CDR3 length equals 14 residues. Germline assignment: CDR1 SGHDN and CDR2 FVKESK. CDR3 amino acids: CASSQGHSSNVLTF. The CDR3 region has the DNA TGTGCCAGCAGCCAAGGCCACAGCTCCAACGTCCTGACTTTC.

This clonotype was recorded a few times. The J gene is TRBJ2-4, the V gene TRBV27, with D possibly matching TRBD1 (8 bases). Germline V gene data show CDR1 as MNHEY and CDR2 as SMNVEV (reference sequence). V lost 4 bases to trimming and J lost 12 bases, with 13 bases between them. The CDR3 is 12 amino acids. CDR3 sequence (DNA): TGTGCCAGCAGTTCCACAGGGGGGGGTCAGTACTTC. Amino acids: CASSSTGGGQYF.

This clonotype was seen more than once but under ten times. V gene TRBV9 combines with J gene TRBJ2-1; D is possibly TRBD1 (6 bases). V lost 3 bases, J lost 8 bases, and 18 bases lay in between. Germline V gene sequence: CDR1 SGDLS, CDR2 YYNGEE. The CDR3 is 15 residues long. DNA for the CDR3: TGTGCCAGCAGCGATGGGACACCCCAGGTGGATGAGCAGTTCTTC. Translating gives CASSDGTPQVDEQFF.

This clonotype was detected only a few times. This rearrangement joins TRBV5-1 to TRBJ1-2, with 7 bases matching TRBD1. Germline loops: CDR1 SGHRS, CDR2 YFSETQ. The CDR3 totals 15 residues. The junction had 12 bases not matched to a gene; V was cut back by 2 bases and J by 8 bases. The CDR3, as DNA: TGCGCCAGCAGCTTCACTCGGGACAGAGGTTTCGGCTACACCTTC. As protein: CASSFTRDRGFGYTF.

V gene TRBV3-1 combines with J gene TRBJ2-7, with D perhaps TRBD1 (5 bases). Trimming removed 10 bases at V and 0 bases at J, with 19 bases between. The length of the CDR3 is 15 residues. From germline, CDR1 is LGHDT and CDR2 YNNKEL (reference sequence). CDR3 amino acids: CATCQGAASSYEQYF. The CDR3, as DNA: TGTGCCACCTGCCAAGGGGCGGCCAGCTCCTACGAGCAGTACTTC.

This chain uses TRBV12-3 or TRBV12-4 with TRBJ1-2; maybe TRBD1 (5 bases). The V and J ends lost 3 bases and 8 bases respectively, with 10 bases between them. CDR3 length: 12 amino acids. The CDR3 DNA sequence: TGTGCCAGCAGTTTGTCAGGGTTCGGCTACACCTTC. This gives the protein CASSLSGFGYTF.

This clonotype was counted ten times or more. DNA of the CDR3: TGTGCCAGCAGCTTAGGCGGGGTGATCGAAGCTTTCTTT. Translation gives CASSLGGVIEAFF. This rearrangement joins TRBV7-9 to TRBJ1-1; D not certain. The germline V gene has CDR1 SEHNR and CDR2 FQNEAQ (reference sequence). The V gene lost 1 base and the J gene lost 8 bases, with 11 bases spanning the gap. There are 13 residues in the CDR3.